This T cell receptor beta chain comes out of a study of Graves' ophthalmopathy and Graves' hyperthyroidism. Study-level findings and limits: Stable hyperthyroidism and ophthalmopathy were told apart by a 13-signature model, which achieved approximately 87% sensitivity and around 80% specificity. Blood also contained most of the expanded thyroid clonotypes above 0.001 frequency.

Beta-chain TCR CDR3 regions were amplified from RNA transcripts. HTBI primers were used in a first-round RT-PCR, which preceded a second-round multiplex PCR. TCRdb re-analysed the multiplex PCR reads in MiXCR, keeping a single row per CDR3 protein. The repertoire holds about 620,000 distinct CDR3 sequences, with about 20% as singletons. As for this clonotype: Its antigen is currently unknown.

Newly diagnosed, the hyperthyroidism patients had under 2 months' duration and were aged 18 to 65. It was on clinical symptoms, serum thyroxine, TRAb, thyroid ultrasound and orbital computed tomography that diagnosis relied. The sample taken for sequencing was peripheral blood. This receptor was identified in a woman under 30 with stable Graves' hyperthyroidism. Some clones in this sample may be carry-over from other donors' samples.

CDR3 nucleotide sequence: TGTGCCAGCAATCGACAGGGGGCCAATCAGCCCCAGCATTTT. This gives the protein CASNRQGANQPQHF. V is TRBV28 and J is TRBJ1-5; 10 nucleotides line up with TRBD1. Losses at the gene ends were 7 bases for V and 3 bases for J; bases not matched to a gene: 3. This CDR3 spans 14 amino acids. Looked up from germline, CDR1 is MDHEN and CDR2 is SYDVKM.